Listed here are 11 T cell receptor beta chains from one sample, sequenced in a study of response to subunit inactivated influenza vaccine. Each CDR3 protein is one row after TCRdb ran MiXCR on the RT-PCR reads. The sample has approximately 480,000 distinct CDR3 sequences, about 10% seen once. Sequencing was performed on PBMCs from blood, taken more than 35 days after vaccination. These TCRs come from a man in his forties or fifties who received an inactivated influenza vaccine.

This chain joins TRBV24-1 and TRBJ2-3; the D is unclear. Germline V gene lookup returns CDR1 KGHDR and CDR2 SFDVKD. V gave up 2 bases and J gave up 0 bases, with 17 bases separating them. The CDR3 spans 18 residues. The CDR3 coding sequence is TGTGCCACCAGTGATTCTTCACCCGACTGGATAAGCACAGATACGCAGTATTTT. It encodes CATSDSSPDWISTDTQYF.

This clonotype occurred a few times. J is TRBJ2-1 and V is TRBV4-3, with D maybe TRBD2 (5 bases). V was clipped by 4 bases and J by 0 bases, with 16 bases between them. Germline V gene sequence: CDR1 LGHNA, CDR2 YSLEER. The CDR3 is made up of 17 amino acids. The CDR3 coding sequence is TGCGCCAGCAGCCCCCGCCCCGAGCGGAGCTCCTACAATGAGCAGTTCTTC. Translation gives CASSPRPERSSYNEQFF.

This clonotype appeared a few times. The CDR3, as DNA: TGCGCCAGCAGCTCAGTCCCGGGACCTTCCGGGGAGCTGTTTTTT. This codes for CASSSVPGPSGELFF. This chain links TRBV5-1 with TRBJ2-2; D may be TRBD1 or TRBD2 (5 bases each). The CDR3 is 15 amino acids. Trimming removed 3 bases from V and 6 bases from J, with 15 bases in between. Germline lookup yields CDR1 SGHRS and CDR2 YFSETQ.

The genes are TRBV11-1 and TRBJ2-3; 11 bases line up with TRBD2. V trimming: 0 bases; J trimming: 3 bases; junction bases outside the gene matches: 8. This CDR3 has 18 residues. Germline V gene sequence: CDR1 SGHAT, CDR2 FQDESV (reference sequence). As DNA, the CDR3 is TGTGCCAGCAGCTTAGCTTTTTCGACTAGCGGGACGACAGATACGCAGTATTTT. It encodes CASSLAFSTSGTTDTQYF.

This clonotype has a count of ten or more. The chain recombines TRBV20-1 with TRBJ1-2; D perhaps matches TRBD1 (5 bases). V was pared by 2 bases and J by 6 bases, with 13 bases between. Germline V CDR1 and CDR2: DFQATT, SNEGSKA (reference sequence). The CDR3 has 13 residues. The CDR3 reads CSARQMGTDGYTF. Here the CDR3 DNA reads TGCAGTGCTAGACAGATGGGGACGGATGGCTACACCTTC.

This clonotype showed up many times. This chain joins TRBV20-1 and TRBJ2-3; tentatively, D is TRBD2 (7 bases). The germline gives CDR1 DFQATT, CDR2 SNEGSKA (reference sequence). The CDR3 runs to 16 residues. V was trimmed by 3 bases and J by 4 bases, leaving 20 bases between them. CDR3 DNA: TGCAGTGCTAGCGGGGGGCCCTCGGGAGGCGCAGATACGCAGTATTTT. This encodes CSASGGPSGGADTQYF.

This CDR3 is CASSFTGVITGELFF. The CDR3 DNA follows: TGTGCCAGCAGCTTCACAGGGGTTATCACCGGGGAGCTGTTTTTT. The rearrangement uses TRBV7-9 and TRBJ2-2; 7 bases agree with TRBD1. The germline CDR1 and CDR2 sequences are SEHNR and FQNEAQ (reference sequence). The CDR3 covers 15 residues. The trim removed 3 bases at V and 4 bases at J, leaving 5 bases unmatched.

This clonotype has more than one count but fewer than ten. The chain recombines TRBV5-1 with TRBJ1-1; D is unresolved. The ends were cut back, 0 bases at V and 1 base at J, with 7 bases in the middle. CDR1 and CDR2 (germline): SGHRS, YFSETQ. The CDR3 is 14 residues long. CDR3 in amino acids: CASSLASWNTEAFF. The CDR3 bases are TGCGCCAGCAGCTTGGCGTCGTGGAACACTGAAGCTTTCTTT.

This clonotype was recorded at least ten times. This chain connects TRBV12-3 or TRBV12-4 to TRBJ1-1, with D unclear. With 3 bases removed from V and 11 bases from J, the gap between germline ends came to 13 bases. The CDR3 sequence is 12 residues long. The CDR3: CASSFNGLKAFF. The CDR3 DNA follows: TGTGCCAGCAGTTTTAACGGCCTGAAGGCTTTCTTT.

This clonotype was seen ten or more times. The chain recombines TRBV5-1 with TRBJ2-2; possible D gene TRBD2, 5 bases. In germline, CDR1 is SGHRS, CDR2 YFSETQ. V was shortened by 1 base and J by 3 bases, with 10 bases between the two germline ends. This CDR3 contains 15 residues. The CDR3 DNA sequence: TGCGCCAGCAGCTTGTCGGGGAAGGACACCGGGGAGCTGTTTTTT. This sequence encodes CASSLSGKDTGELFF.

At least ten counts were recorded for this clonotype. The genes are TRBV5-1 and TRBJ1-6; 8 bases line up with TRBD1. V lost 5 bases to trimming and J lost 3 bases; unmatched junction nucleotides: 4. Germline V CDR1 and CDR2: SGHRS, YFSETQ. This CDR3 is 15 amino acids long. As DNA, the CDR3 is TGCGCCAGCAGACCGACAGGGGACTATAATTCACCCCTCCACTTT. Translated, it gives CASRPTGDYNSPLHF. Full variable domain (remainder filled in from reference TRBV5-1 and TRBJ1-6): KAGVTQTPRYLIKTRGQQVTLSCSPISGHRSVSWYQQTPGQGLQFLFEYFSETQRNKGNFPGRFSGRQFSNSRSEMNVSTLELGDSALYLCASRPTGDYNSPLHFGNGTRLTVT.